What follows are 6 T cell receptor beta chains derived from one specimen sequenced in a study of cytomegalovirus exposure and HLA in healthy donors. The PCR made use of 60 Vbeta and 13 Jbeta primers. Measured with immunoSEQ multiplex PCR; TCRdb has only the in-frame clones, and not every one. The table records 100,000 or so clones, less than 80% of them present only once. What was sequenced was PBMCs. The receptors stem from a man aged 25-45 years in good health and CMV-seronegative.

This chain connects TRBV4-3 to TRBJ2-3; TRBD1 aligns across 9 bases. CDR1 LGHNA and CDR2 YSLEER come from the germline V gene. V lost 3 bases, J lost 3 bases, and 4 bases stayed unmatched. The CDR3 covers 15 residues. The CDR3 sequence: CASSQKTGGTDTQYF. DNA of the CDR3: TGCGCCAGCAGCCAGAAGACAGGGGGGACAGATACGCAGTATTTT.

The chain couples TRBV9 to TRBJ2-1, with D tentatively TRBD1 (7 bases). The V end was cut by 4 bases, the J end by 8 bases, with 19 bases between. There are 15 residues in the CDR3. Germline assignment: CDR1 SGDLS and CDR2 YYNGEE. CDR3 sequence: CASSNAPQGGDEQFF. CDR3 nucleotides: TGTGCCAGCAGCAACGCTCCCCAGGGGGGCGATGAGCAGTTCTTC.

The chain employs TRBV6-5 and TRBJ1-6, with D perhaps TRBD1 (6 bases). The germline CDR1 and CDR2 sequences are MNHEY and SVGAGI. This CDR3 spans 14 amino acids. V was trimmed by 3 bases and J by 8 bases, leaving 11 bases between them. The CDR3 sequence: CASSYREGDSPLHF. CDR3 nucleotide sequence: TGTGCCAGCAGTTATCGAGAGGGGGATTCACCCCTCCACTTT.

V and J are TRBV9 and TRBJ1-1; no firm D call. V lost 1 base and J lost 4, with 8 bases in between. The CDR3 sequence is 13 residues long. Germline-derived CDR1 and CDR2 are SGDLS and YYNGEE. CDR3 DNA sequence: TGTGCCAGCAGCGTATTTCGGGGCACTGAAGCTTTCTTT. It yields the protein CASSVFRGTEAFF.

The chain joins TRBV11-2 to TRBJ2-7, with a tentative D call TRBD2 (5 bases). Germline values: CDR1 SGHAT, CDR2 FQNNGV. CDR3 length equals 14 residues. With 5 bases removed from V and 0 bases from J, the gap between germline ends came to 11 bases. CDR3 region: CASSADYFSYEQYF. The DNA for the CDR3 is TGTGCCAGCAGCGCAGACTATTTCTCCTACGAGCAGTACTTC.

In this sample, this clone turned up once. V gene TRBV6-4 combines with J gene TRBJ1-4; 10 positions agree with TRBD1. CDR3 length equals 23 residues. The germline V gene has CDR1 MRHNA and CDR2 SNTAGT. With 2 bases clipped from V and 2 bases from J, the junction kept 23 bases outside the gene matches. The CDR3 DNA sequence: TGTGCCAGCAGTGACCAAAATTCCGACAGGGGGCGCGTTTTGGTGGTGACTAATGAAAAACTGTTTTTT. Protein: CASSDQNSDRGRVLVVTNEKLFF.